A selection of T cell receptor beta chains follows, all from one sample in a study of T-cell memory formation after mild COVID-19. TCRdb ran MiXCR on the 5' RACE reads and lists one entry per CDR3 protein. The sample carries about 130,000 distinct CDR3 sequences, roughly 6.2% recorded once. Specimen: PBMCs or a T cell subset sorted from them (not recorded which). These receptors were obtained from an adult woman who had mild COVID-19 (a few samples of this study predate the infection). Cell type and time point are not known. Each CDR3 is given with its conserved first and last residue. Only some rows state a clone size, as once, few, many or a class for expanded clones.

clone_size	v_call	j_call	cdr3_aa
many	TRBV7-9	TRBJ1-2	CASSLDGSHYGYTF
few	TRBV29-1	TRBJ2-1	CSVRRTSGEQFF
few	TRBV6-6	TRBJ1-1	CAIAVHRDRGDTEAFF
many	TRBV5-6	TRBJ2-1	CASSLTGQGAEQFF
many	TRBV20-1	TRBJ2-7	CSAAAGRLPYEQYF
few	TRBV29-1	TRBJ2-5	CSVSGPREKQTQYF
few	TRBV10-3	TRBJ2-7	CAISEGAYEQYF
NA	TRBV13	TRBJ2-1	CASSLYSLNEQFF
NA	TRBV6-2/TRBV6-3	TRBJ2-1	CASSYSPRPANEQFF
few	TRBV10-3	TRBJ2-1	CATSSPSGMRNEQFF
few	TRBV19	TRBJ2-5	CASSISRTLFQETQYF
NA	TRBV12-3/TRBV12-4	TRBJ2-7	CASSSENLGRYEQYF
NA	TRBV6-5	TRBJ1-2	CASSYSIRGAVRPVYTF
NA	TRBV4-2	TRBJ2-7	CASSQDNFNRGVRSEQYF
few	TRBV6-2/TRBV6-3	TRBJ1-2	CASSQDRRLYGYTF
NA	TRBV6-1	TRBJ2-1	CASSESRGAYNEQFF
few	TRBV5-1	TRBJ2-4	CASSDDRGISIQYF
NA	TRBV6-1	TRBJ1-2	CASSEGGRTGLYGYTF
NA	TRBV11-2	TRBJ1-2	CASSLELARPNYGYTF
NA	TRBV29-1	TRBJ2-3	CSVGTSGRGADTQYF
NA	TRBV6-2/TRBV6-3	TRBJ1-2	CASRTGAGIYGYTF
few	TRBV6-6	TRBJ2-5	CASSYSAGASAETQYF
few	TRBV7-2	TRBJ1-5	CASSQWGTHSNQPQHF
many	TRBV7-8	TRBJ2-1	CASSLVGSAFGSSYNEQFF
few	TRBV24-1	TRBJ1-5	CATSDLSKAGPQHF
few	TRBV12-3/TRBV12-4	TRBJ1-2	CASRRQGARGYTF
NA	TRBV7-7	TRBJ2-3	CASSLAGPLDTQYF
few	TRBV5-1	TRBJ1-1	CASSFITGMAEAFF
NA	TRBV20-1	TRBJ2-7	CSAREKREWRYEQYF
few	TRBV18	TRBJ2-7	CASSPQSYEQYF
few	TRBV2	TRBJ2-2	CASNGGANTGELFF
NA	TRBV7-8	TRBJ1-2	CASSRTGGNYGYTF
many	TRBV7-3	TRBJ2-1	CASSLRPGRRGGIHEQFF
NA	TRBV18	TRBJ2-3	CASSPAIARLAGGTDTQYF
few	TRBV5-1	TRBJ1-1	CASSTDGQTEAFF
many	TRBV15	TRBJ2-5	CATSRDIAGGETQYF
few	TRBV2	TRBJ1-4	CASIYGAEREKLFF
NA	TRBV7-9	TRBJ1-6	CASSTLGGSYNSPLHF
few	TRBV12-3/TRBV12-4	TRBJ2-4	CASTWTSGRENIQYF
many	TRBV5-6	TRBJ2-2	CASSLGSGTGELFF
many	TRBV5-6	TRBJ1-1	CASSRRGGTEAFF